The 16 T cell receptor beta chains in this list originate from one sample, sequenced in a study of technical replicates of blood from several donors. The repertoire was sequenced with immunoSEQ multiplex PCR; TCRdb's copy has only in-frame clones and lacks some. The sample includes roughly 87,000 clones, more than 85% of them seen just once. The specimen sequenced was T cells isolated from PBMCs. The receptor source for this set is a human donor in good health.

Here the CDR3 DNA reads TGTGCCAGCAGCTATGGCAGGGGGTATTCGAACACTGAAGCTTTCTTT. Its protein product is CASSYGRGYSNTEAFF. The genes are TRBV11-3 and TRBJ1-1, with TRBD1 matching 7 bases. The germline V gene has CDR1 SGHNT and CDR2 YENEEA. This CDR3 comprises 16 residues. V shed 4 bases, J shed 1 base, and the junction held 9 bases outside the gene matches.

This chain connects TRBV9 to TRBJ1-1; D might be TRBD1 (5 bases). Germline CDR1 SGDLS, CDR2 YYNGEE. CDR3 length equals 16 residues. Trimming took off 4 bases at V and 0 bases at J, with 16 bases between the two ends. The CDR3 is CASSPGFRVVNTEAFF. In DNA, the CDR3 is TGTGCCAGCAGCCCCGGTTTCAGGGTAGTGAACACTGAAGCTTTCTTT.

This sequence joins TRBV19 and TRBJ1-2; 10 bases agree with TRBD1. This CDR3 comprises 13 residues. Germline-derived CDR1 and CDR2 are LNHDA and SQIVND (reference sequence). V shed 5 bases, J shed 7 bases, and the junction held 4 bases outside the gene matches. The CDR3 is CASSDRGPSGYTF. CDR3 bases: TGTGCCAGTAGTGACAGGGGGCCAAGTGGCTACACCTTC.

The V and J genes are TRBV28 and TRBJ1-4, with D perhaps TRBD1 (5 bases). Germline V gives CDR1 MDHEN, CDR2 SYDVKM. This CDR3 has 16 amino acids. Trimming took 5 bases from V and 8 from J, leaving 21 bases between them. The DNA for the CDR3 is TGTGCCAGCAGTCCGTCATTGGGGGGGGGTCGGGAAAAACTGTTTTTT. It encodes CASSPSLGGGREKLFF.

The V gene is TRBV9, the J gene TRBJ1-2; possibly TRBD1 for D (6 bases). The CDR3 runs 14 residues. V shed 0 bases and J shed 3 bases, with 9 bases lying between them. Per germline, CDR1 SGDLS and CDR2 YYNGEE. For the CDR3, the DNA is TGTGCCAGCAGCGTAGAAGGGGGGGACTATGGCTACACCTTC. This translates into CASSVEGGDYGYTF.

The chain has TRBV19 and TRBJ2-1; D remains ambiguous. The length of the CDR3 is 13 residues. V was clipped by 5 bases and J by 2 bases, with 7 bases between them. Germline assignment: CDR1 LNHDA and CDR2 SQIVND (reference sequence). The CDR3 loop reads CASSPSTYNEQFF. The DNA for the CDR3 is TGTGCCAGTAGTCCGTCTACCTACAATGAGCAGTTCTTC.

The chain links TRBV11-3 to TRBJ2-7; TRBD1 might be the D (5 bases). Germline V gives CDR1 SGHNT, CDR2 YENEEA. The CDR3 length is 15 residues. V shed 6 bases and J shed 2 bases, with 17 bases lying between them. CDR3: CASSLIGEDPYEQYF. The CDR3 DNA sequence: TGTGCCAGCAGTCTAATAGGGGAAGATCCCTACGAGCAGTACTTC.

The V and J genes are TRBV30 and TRBJ2-1; 7 positions match TRBD2. Germline V lookup: CDR1 GTSNPN, CDR2 SVGIG (reference sequence). V lost 7 bases, J lost 4 bases, and 7 bases stayed unmatched. The CDR3 has 13 residues. In DNA form, the CDR3 reads TGTGCCTTCCAAGCGGGACCTTACAATGAGCAGTTCTTC. Translated: CAFQAGPYNEQFF.

The genes are TRBV5-5 and TRBJ2-3; tentatively, D is TRBD1 (6 bases). Trimming took off 1 base at V and 5 bases at J, with 11 bases between the two ends. The CDR3 length is 14 residues. In germline, CDR1 is SGHKS, CDR2 YYEKEE (reference sequence). DNA for the CDR3: TGTGCCAGCAGCTTGCAGGGGTTCGGAGATACGCAGTATTTT. As protein: CASSLQGFGDTQYF.

The chain has TRBV30 and TRBJ1-1; tentatively, D is TRBD1 (5 bases). Trimming took off 4 bases at V and 0 bases at J, with 12 bases between the two ends. The germline gives CDR1 GTSNPN, CDR2 SVGIG (reference sequence). This CDR3 spans 14 amino acids. CDR3: CAWNRRVMNTEAFF. In nucleotides, the CDR3 is TGTGCCTGGAATCGCAGGGTGATGAACACTGAAGCTTTCTTT.

The CDR3 nucleotides are TGTGCCAGTAGTATGGCTAGCGGGGGGAACTACGAGCAGTACTTC. This encodes CASSMASGGNYEQYF. The V gene is TRBV19, the J gene TRBJ2-7; 11 bases are a match to TRBD2. V was pared by 3 bases and J by 3 bases, with 4 bases of the junction left unmatched. Germline V CDR1 and CDR2: LNHDA, SQIVND (reference sequence). The CDR3 has 15 residues. The full variable domain, in which reference TRBV19 and TRBJ2-7 provide the parts outside the CDR3, is DGGITQSPKYLFRKEGQNVTLSCEQNLNHDAMYWYRQDPGQGLRLIYYSQIVNDFQKGDIAEGYSVSREKKESFPLTVTSAQKNPTAFYLCASSMASGGNYEQYFGPGTRLTVT.

This clone was picked up a small number of times. The chain carries TRBV4-1 and TRBJ1-5, with 9 bases lining up with TRBD1. This CDR3 is built from 16 residues. Germline V gene data show CDR1 as MGHRA and CDR2 as YSYEKL. V lost 6 bases to trimming and J lost 7 bases; unmatched junction nucleotides: 13. The DNA of the CDR3 is TGCGCCAGCAGGTGGGACACAGGGGGCTGGGAACAGCCCCAGCATTTT. Its translation is CASRWDTGGWEQPQHF.

The chain recombines TRBV19 with TRBJ1-4; 10 positions match TRBD1. The CDR3 runs to 14 residues. V dropped 6 bases and J dropped 8; count of bases not matched to a gene: 6. Looked up from germline, CDR1 is LNHDA and CDR2 is SQIVND (reference sequence). The CDR3 reads CASSRDRGSEKLFF. As DNA, the CDR3 is TGTGCCAGTAGCCGGGACAGGGGATCGGAAAAACTGTTTTTT.

The J gene is TRBJ2-3, the V gene TRBV27; 7 bases fit TRBD2. There are 14 residues in the CDR3. J gave up 0 bases and V 8 bases, and 5 bases lay outside the gene matches. The germline V gene encodes CDR1 MNHEY and CDR2 SMNVEV (reference sequence). As DNA, the CDR3 is TGTGCCAGCCTAGCGGATACTAGCACAGATACGCAGTATTTT. Translation gives CASLADTSTDTQYF.

The rearrangement joins TRBV7-3 to TRBJ1-1; no clear D gene. The germline CDR1 and CDR2 sequences are SGHTA and FQGTGA. V was pared by 0 bases and J by 4 bases, with 9 bases between. CDR3 length: 14 amino acids. CDR3 coding DNA: TGTGCCAGCAGCTTAACTGGCATATCCACTGAAGCTTTCTTT. Protein: CASSLTGISTEAFF.

V usage is TRBV27 and J usage is TRBJ2-2, with 7 bases identical to TRBD2. CDR1 MNHEY and CDR2 SMNVEV come from the germline V gene (reference sequence). The V segment lost 5 bases and the J segment 7 bases; nucleotides outside the gene matches: 4. This CDR3 has 13 residues. This CDR3 reads CASSVGLGGELFF. Written as DNA, the CDR3 is TGTGCCAGCAGTGTCGGACTAGGCGGGGAGCTGTTTTTT.